The subject of this entry is one TCR beta chain. The antigen remains unidentified. Patients were ruled out by autoimmune disease history or systemic immunosuppression. The protocol was immunoSEQ multiplex PCR, while the TCRdb copy is restricted to in-frame clones and leaves out a portion. Of around 69,000 clones in the sample, 70% to 90% were seen once. Trimming removed 0 bases from V and 1 base from J, with 10 bases in between. There are 15 residues in the CDR3. Germline CDR1 SGHDN, CDR2 FVKESK. This specimen comes from a study of OX40 agonist ivuxolimab in advanced cancers. Study-wide points: Clonal expansion was seen in CD4+ and CD8+ blood T cells by week 6 at 0.1 to 3.0 mg/kg. Still undetermined is the antigen specificity of the expanded peripheral T cells.

V gene TRBV14 combines with J gene TRBJ2-7; D unclear. The material sequenced was CD4+ or CD8+ T cells sorted from blood, taken in a trial of the OX40 agonist ivuxolimab. The TCR sequence derives from an adult with an advanced solid tumor such as melanoma, head and neck, liver or kidney cancer. The CDR3 spells CASSQEWAESYEQYF. The CDR3 DNA reads as TGTGCCAGCAGCCAAGAATGGGCAGAGTCCTACGAGCAGTACTTC.